This T cell receptor beta chain was sequenced during a study of T cell responses to AZD1222 COVID-19 vaccine. To note about this clone: The antigen remains unidentified.

This CDR3 is 18 amino acids long. V was trimmed by 7 bases and J by 0 bases, leaving 22 bases between them. Germline CDR1 and CDR2: WNHNN and SYGVQD (reference sequence). Study-level results: Nearly half of spike-specific TCRs reportedly go after variant regions that carry no mutations. Without day 14 samples, only post-peak T cell repertoires were studied. Among the donors, most were white British and more were female, and clonal diversity was possibly underestimated.

The assay was immunoSEQ multiplex PCR, and TCRdb's table has in-frame clones only and misses some. The table has 140,000 to 150,000 clones, 91% seen once; the top ten hold 1.4%. The gene calls are TRBV10-1 and TRBJ1-5; D might be TRBD1 (6 bases). The origin of this receptor is an adult in good health. The starting material was peripheral blood, obtained on day 0 of AZD1222 vaccination. The CDR3 spells CASTSMHGQRYSNQPQHF. The DNA of the CDR3 is TGCGCCAGCACATCTATGCACGGACAGCGCTATAGCAATCAGCCCCAGCATTTT.